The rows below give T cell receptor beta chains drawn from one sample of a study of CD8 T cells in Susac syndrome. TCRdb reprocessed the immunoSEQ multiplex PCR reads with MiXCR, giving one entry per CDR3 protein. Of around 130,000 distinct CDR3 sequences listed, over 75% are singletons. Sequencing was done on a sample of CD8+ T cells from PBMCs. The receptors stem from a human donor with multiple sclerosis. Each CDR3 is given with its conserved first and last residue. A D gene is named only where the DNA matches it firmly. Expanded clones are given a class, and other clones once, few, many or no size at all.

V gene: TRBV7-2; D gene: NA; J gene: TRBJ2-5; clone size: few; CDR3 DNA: TGTGCCAGCAGCGCCCGACGGAGGGAGACCCAGTACTTC; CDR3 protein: CASSARRRETQYF
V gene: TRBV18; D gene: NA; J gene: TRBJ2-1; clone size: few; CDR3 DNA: TGTGCCAGCTCACCAGGGGGGGAGCAGTTCTTC; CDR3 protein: CASSPGGEQFF
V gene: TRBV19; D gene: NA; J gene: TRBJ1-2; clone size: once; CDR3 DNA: TGTGCCAGTAGTATAGCAACCCGGGCAGGGGAGAGCTATGGCTACACCTTC; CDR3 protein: CASSIATRAGESYGYTF
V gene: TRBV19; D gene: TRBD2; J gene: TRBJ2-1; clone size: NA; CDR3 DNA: TGTGCCAGTAGTATCGGGGCTAGCGGGGGGTATGAGCAGTTCTTC; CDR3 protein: CASSIGASGGYEQFF
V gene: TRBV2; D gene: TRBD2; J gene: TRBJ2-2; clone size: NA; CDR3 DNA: TGTGCCAGCAGTTGGGGGGCTAGCGGGACTAAGAACACCGGGGAGCTGTTTTTT; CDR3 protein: CASSWGASGTKNTGELFF
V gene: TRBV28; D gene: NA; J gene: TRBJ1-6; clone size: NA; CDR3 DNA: TGTGCCAGCAGTCTTACGTTTAATTCACCCCTCCACTTT; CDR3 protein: CASSLTFNSPLHF
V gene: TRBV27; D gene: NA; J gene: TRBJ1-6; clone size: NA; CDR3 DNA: TGTGCCAGCTCCAACGACCGGGGGGCTTTGTCACCCCTCCACTTT; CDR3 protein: CASSNDRGALSPLHF
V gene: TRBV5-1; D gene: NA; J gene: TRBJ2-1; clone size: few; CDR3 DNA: TGCGCCAGCAAGGCGATAGGGGGCTACAATGAGCAGTTCTTC; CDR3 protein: CASKAIGGYNEQFF
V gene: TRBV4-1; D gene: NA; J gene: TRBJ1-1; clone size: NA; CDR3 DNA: TGCGCCAGCAGCCAGGGTAATCGGGGGCTCAAAAACACTGAAGCTTTCTTT; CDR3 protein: CASSQGNRGLKNTEAFF
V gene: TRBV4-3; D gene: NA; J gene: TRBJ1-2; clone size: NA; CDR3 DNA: TGCGCCAGCAGCCAAGTAGAGGGTCCTCCTACTCCTAACTATGGCTACACCTTC; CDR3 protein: CASSQVEGPPTPNYGYTF
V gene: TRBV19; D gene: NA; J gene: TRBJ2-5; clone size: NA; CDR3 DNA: TGTGCCAGTAGTATATCGGAGACCCAGTACTTC; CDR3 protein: CASSISETQYF
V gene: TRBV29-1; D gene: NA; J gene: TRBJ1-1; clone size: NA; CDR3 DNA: TGCAGCGTTGCGGGGGAGAGCACTGAAGCTTTCTTT; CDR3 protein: CSVAGESTEAFF
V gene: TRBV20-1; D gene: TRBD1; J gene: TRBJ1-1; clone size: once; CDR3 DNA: TGCAGTGCTAGAGATACTCGGACAGGCAGTTCAATGTACCATGCTGAAGCTTTCTTT; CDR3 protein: CSARDTRTGSSMYHAEAFF
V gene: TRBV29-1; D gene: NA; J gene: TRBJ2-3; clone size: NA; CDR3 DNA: TGCAGCGTTGATCAGGGGCGAATCACAGATACGCAGTATTTT; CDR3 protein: CSVDQGRITDTQYF
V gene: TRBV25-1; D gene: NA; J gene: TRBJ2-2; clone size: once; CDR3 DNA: TGTGCCAGCAGTGGCCTGGGGACCGGGGAGCTGTTTTTT; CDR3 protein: CASSGLGTGELFF
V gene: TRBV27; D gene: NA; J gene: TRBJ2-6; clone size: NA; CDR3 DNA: TGTGCCAGCAGTTTAGGATTGGCTGGGGCCAACGTCCTGACTTTC; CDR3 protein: CASSLGLAGANVLTF
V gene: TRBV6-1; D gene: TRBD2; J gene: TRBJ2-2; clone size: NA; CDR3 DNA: TGTGCCAGCACCCCGGTTAGCGGGTCACCCACCGGGGAGCTGTTTTTT; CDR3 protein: CASTPVSGSPTGELFF
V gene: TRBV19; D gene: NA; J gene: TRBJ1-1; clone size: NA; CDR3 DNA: TGTGCCAGTAGTATAGGTGGTATCACTGAAGCTTTCTTT; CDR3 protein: CASSIGGITEAFF
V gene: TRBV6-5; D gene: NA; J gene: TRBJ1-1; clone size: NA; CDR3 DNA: TGTGCCAGCGGTTTAATAGGGGGAGACTACACTGAAGCTTTCTTT; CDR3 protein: CASGLIGGDYTEAFF
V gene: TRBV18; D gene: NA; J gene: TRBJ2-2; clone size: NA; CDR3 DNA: TGTGCCAGCTCACCCGTTTGGACCCATAACACCGGGGAGCTGTTTTTT; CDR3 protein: CASSPVWTHNTGELFF
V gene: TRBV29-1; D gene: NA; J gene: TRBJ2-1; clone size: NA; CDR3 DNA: TGCAGCGTTGACGGGCACCCGACGGGGAGCTCCTACAATGAGCAGTTCTTC; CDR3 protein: CSVDGHPTGSSYNEQFF
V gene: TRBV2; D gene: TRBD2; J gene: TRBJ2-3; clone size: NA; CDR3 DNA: TGTGCCAGCAGTGTAACTAGCGGGGGGTTAGATACGCAGTATTTT; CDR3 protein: CASSVTSGGLDTQYF
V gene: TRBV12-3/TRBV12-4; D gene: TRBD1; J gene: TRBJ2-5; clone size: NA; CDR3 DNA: TGTGCCAGCAGCCTGTATGGACAGGGAGGTCGGCCCTGGCAAGAGACCCAGTACTTC; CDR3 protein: CASSLYGQGGRPWQETQYF
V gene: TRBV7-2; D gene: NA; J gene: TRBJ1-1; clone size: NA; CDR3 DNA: TGTGCCAGCAGCTTAGGGGACCTCACTGAAGCTTTCTTT; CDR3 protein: CASSLGDLTEAFF
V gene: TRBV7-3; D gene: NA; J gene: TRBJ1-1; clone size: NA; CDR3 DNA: TGTGCCAGCAGCCCGGGGGATATGGGCACTGAAGCTTTCTTT; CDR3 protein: CASSPGDMGTEAFF
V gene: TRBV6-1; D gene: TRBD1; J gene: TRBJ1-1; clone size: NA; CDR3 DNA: TGTGCCAGCAGTTGGGGACAGGGGCTTGAAGCTTTCTTT; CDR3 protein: CASSWGQGLEAFF
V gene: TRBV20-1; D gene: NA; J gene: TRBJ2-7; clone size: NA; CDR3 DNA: TGCAGTGTTTCGCAAATATACGAGCAGTACTTC; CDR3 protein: CSVSQIYEQYF
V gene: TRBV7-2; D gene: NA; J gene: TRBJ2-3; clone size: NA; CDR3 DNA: TGTGCCAGCAGCTTAGTAGGTTACGGGCGCACAGATACGCAGTATTTT; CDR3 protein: CASSLVGYGRTDTQYF
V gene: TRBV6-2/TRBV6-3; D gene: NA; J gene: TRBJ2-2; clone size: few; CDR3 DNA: TGTGCCAGCAGTTACCCCACGACAGGCCAACCTTCGAACACCGGGGAGCTGTTTTTT; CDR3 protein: CASSYPTTGQPSNTGELFF
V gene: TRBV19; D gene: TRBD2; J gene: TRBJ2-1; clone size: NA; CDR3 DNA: TGTGCCAGTAGTATAGGGACTAGCGGGATCGGCAATGAGCAGTTCTTC; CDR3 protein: CASSIGTSGIGNEQFF
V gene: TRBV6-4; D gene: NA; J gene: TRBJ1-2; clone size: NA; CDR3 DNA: TGTGCCAGTTCAAGGCTCCCGAGATATGGCTACACCTTC; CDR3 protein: CASSRLPRYGYTF
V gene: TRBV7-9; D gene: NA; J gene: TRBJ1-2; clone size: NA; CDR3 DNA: TGTGCCAGCAGCTTAAGGGCAGGGGTCTATGGCTACACCTTC; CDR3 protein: CASSLRAGVYGYTF
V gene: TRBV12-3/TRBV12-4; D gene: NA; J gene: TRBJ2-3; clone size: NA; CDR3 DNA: TGTGCCAGCAGTTCAAAAACGTCCACAGATACGCAGTATTTT; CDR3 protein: CASSSKTSTDTQYF
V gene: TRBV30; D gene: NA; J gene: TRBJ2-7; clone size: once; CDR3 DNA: TGTGCCTGGGAACCTCGGGACTTCGCCTACGAGCAGTACTTC; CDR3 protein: CAWEPRDFAYEQYF
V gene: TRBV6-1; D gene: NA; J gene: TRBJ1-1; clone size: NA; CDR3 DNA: TGTGCCAGCAGTTTGTCGCTAGGCACTGAAGCTTTCTTT; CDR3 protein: CASSLSLGTEAFF
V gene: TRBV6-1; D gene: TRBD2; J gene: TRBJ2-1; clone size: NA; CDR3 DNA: TGTGCCAGCAGTGAAGAGCTAGCGGCCTACAATGAGCAGTTCTTC; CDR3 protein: CASSEELAAYNEQFF
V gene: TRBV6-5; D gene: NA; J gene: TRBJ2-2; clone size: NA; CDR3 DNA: TGTGCCAGTACTACACAGGGTACGACCGGGGAGCTGTTTTTT; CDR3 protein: CASTTQGTTGELFF